The present TCR beta chain was sequenced within a study of cytomegalovirus exposure and HLA in healthy donors. Across the study: Early on, a data release was issued that held about 85 million unique TCRs from HLA-typed donors. Clustering assigned 81% of the approximately 430 genotyped donors to the Caucasian-associated ancestry cluster. Study conclusions and caveats: The study recorded 150 to 200 TCR beta chains that were cytomegalovirus-associated.

As concerns this clone: Antigen: not known. At one end, the junction sequence differs from germline, possibly due to a read error.

The CDR3 sequence is 11 residues long. Germline V gene data show CDR1 as SGHRS and CDR2 as YFSETQ. It was with 60 Vbeta and 13 Jbeta primers that the PCR ran. Original methodology: Later, 65 million to 85 million unique TCR beta chains were counted in an analysis, and about 10 million of them were shared. TCRdb's copy holds only in-frame clones and misses some; the assay was immunoSEQ multiplex PCR. V, J and clone size are those of that table, while D and trimming were read from the DNA. The data contain about 140,000 clones, around 73% of them singletons. The TCR was taken from a human donor in good health. The sequencing input was PBMCs. V is TRBV5-1 and J is TRBJ2-5; the D is unclear. CDR3 residues: CAGSFRETQYF. CDR3 DNA: TGCGCCGGCAGCTTTCGGGAGACCCAGTACTTC. Using reference TRBV5-1 and TRBJ2-5 for the parts outside the CDR3, the full variable domain is KAGVTQTPRYLIKTRGQQVTLSCSPISGHRSVSWYQQTPGQGLQFLFEYFSETQRNKGNFPGRFSGRQFSNSRSEMNVSTLELGDSALYLCAGSFRETQYFGPGTRLLVL.